This entry is about one T cell receptor beta chain. This clonotype was picked up a small number of times. The clone's antigen remains unknown. Base qualities are not provided; no much larger clone lies one nucleotide away. The data were obtained in a study of T-cell reconstitution after alpha-beta-depleted transplantation in children (dated by TCRdb to the mid-2010s). At the level of the whole study: T-cell immune reconstitution after TCRalphabeta/CD19-depleted allogeneic hematopoietic cell transplantation in children was quantitatively tracked in the study by means of TCR repertoire profiling.

Sequences SEHNR (CDR1) and FQNEAQ (CDR2) are obtained from the germline V gene (reference sequence). The CDR3 measures 14 amino acids from cysteine to phenylalanine. CDR3 DNA only is kept here, 42 bases in frame from base 1. V has 1 base trimmed and J has 6 bases trimmed; junction bases matching no gene number 3. Libraries were constructed by PCR. Sequencing was carried out with an Illumina HiSeq 2500. To normalize quantification of the TCRbeta repertoire, the TCR libraries were built with molecular barcoding that relied on unique molecular identifiers. TCRdb reanalyzed the raw reads on its own, using fastp at Q25 for trimming and MiXCR for clone calling, and kept in-frame beta chains. Each CDR3 protein gets just one entry, which takes the most common genes and DNA from the rows behind it. In this sample the table shows around 270,000 distinct CDR3 sequences, around 10% of which occur a single time. The ten largest clonotypes hold 7.5% of the sample.

This specimen's treatment or condition label, per the study, means: allogeneic hematopoietic cell transplantation with graft depleted of TCRalphabeta T cells and CD19 B cells. The children who served as transplant recipients had been given grafts of TCRalphabeta/CD19-depleted allogeneic hematopoietic cells. Summary of the overall study and its limitations: In some patients, high TCRbeta diversity at day 60 was attributed to recipient T cells and intrathymic progenitors that had survived conditioning. Apparently early alphabetaT-cell count recovery about two months after transplant reportedly relied on only several hundred rapidly expanded clones derived from non-depleted graft cells. Over the following months the frequencies of hyperexpanded clones went down, and after one year T-cell counts and TCRbeta diversity were mostly credited to newly produced T cells.

Here the chain combines TRBV7-9 and TRBJ2-4; 7 central nucleotides agree with TRBD1. The clonotype originates from a boy younger than two with acute myeloid leukemia, due to receive a stem cell transplant. The source was PBMCs, collected before TCRalphabeta/CD19-depleted stem cell transplant. The nucleotides read TGTGCCAGCAGCTTAGAGGGGGCCGTAAACATTCAGTACTTC. Its protein product is CASSLEGAVNIQYF.